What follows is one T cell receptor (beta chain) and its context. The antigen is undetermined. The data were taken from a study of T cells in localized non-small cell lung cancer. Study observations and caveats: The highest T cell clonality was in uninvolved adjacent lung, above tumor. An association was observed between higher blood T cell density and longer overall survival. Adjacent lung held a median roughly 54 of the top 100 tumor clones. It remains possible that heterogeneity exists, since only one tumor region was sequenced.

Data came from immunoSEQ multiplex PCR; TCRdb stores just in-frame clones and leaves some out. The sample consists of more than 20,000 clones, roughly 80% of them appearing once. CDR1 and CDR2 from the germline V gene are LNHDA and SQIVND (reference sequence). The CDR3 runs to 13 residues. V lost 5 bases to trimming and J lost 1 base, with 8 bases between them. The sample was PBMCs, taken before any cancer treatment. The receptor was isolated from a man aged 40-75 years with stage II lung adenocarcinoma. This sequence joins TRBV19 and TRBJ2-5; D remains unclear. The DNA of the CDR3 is TGTGCCAGTAGTGTGACTGGCCAAGAGACCCAGTACTTC. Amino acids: CASSVTGQETQYF.